These 27 T cell receptor beta chains share one sample of origin, sequenced in a study of T-cell memory formation after mild COVID-19. TCRdb ran MiXCR on the 5' RACE reads and lists one entry per CDR3 protein. Of 210,000 or so distinct CDR3 sequences listed, approximately 16% are singletons. Input material: PBMCs or a T cell subset sorted from them (not recorded which). The receptors derive from an adult woman who had mild COVID-19 (a few samples of this study predate the infection). Cell type and time point are not known.

The genes are TRBV12-3 or TRBV12-4 and TRBJ2-1; unclear D gene. The V and J ends lost 0 bases and 5 bases respectively, with 8 bases between them. CDR3 size: 14 residues. The CDR3 DNA is TGTGCCAGCAGTTTAGCATCTAGAAACAATGAGCAGTTCTTC. It is translated as CASSLASRNNEQFF.

The J gene is TRBJ2-1, the V gene TRBV24-1; 8 bases align to TRBD1. The trim removed 4 bases at V and 7 bases at J, leaving 8 bases unmatched. CDR3 size: 15 residues. Germline V gives CDR1 KGHDR, CDR2 SFDVKD. The CDR3 DNA is TGTGCCACCAGTGACCCGACAGGGGAACGGAATGAGCAGTTCTTC. Its translation is CATSDPTGERNEQFF.

This clonotype was recorded a few times. The V and J genes are TRBV4-2 and TRBJ1-6, with D unresolved. Germline V gives CDR1 LGHNA, CDR2 YNFKEQ. With 5 bases removed from V and 7 bases from J, the gap between germline ends came to 15 bases. The length of the CDR3 is 15 residues. CDR3 amino acids: CASSYSDGPNSPLHF. CDR3 bases: TGTGCCAGCAGCTATTCAGACGGACCCAATTCACCCCTCCACTTT.

This clonotype has just a few counts. V and J are TRBV9 and TRBJ1-4, with D perhaps TRBD1 (6 bases). The length of the CDR3 is 14 residues. Looked up from germline, CDR1 is SGDLS and CDR2 is YYNGEE. V lost 2 bases, J lost 6 bases, and 11 bases lay in between. The CDR3 DNA reads TGTGCCAGCAGCGTTTCAGGGGTTGATGAAAAACTGTTTTTT. It is translated as CASSVSGVDEKLFF.

This clonotype was seen a handful of times. The V gene is TRBV7-3, the J gene TRBJ2-3; a possible D gene is TRBD2 (7 bases). Germline CDR1 SGHTA, CDR2 FQGTGA. The CDR3 contains 16 residues. Trimming removed 4 bases from V and 4 bases from J, with 18 bases in between. The CDR3 region is CASSYREGAAADTQYF. The CDR3 DNA sequence: TGTGCCAGCAGCTACAGGGAGGGAGCGGCGGCAGATACGCAGTATTTT. The whole variable domain, filled in from reference TRBV7-3 and TRBJ2-3, reads GAGVSQTPSNKVTEKGKYVELRCDPISGHTALYWYRQSLGQGPEFLIYFQGTGAADDSGLPNDRFFAVRPEGSVSTLKIQRTERGDSAVYLCASSYREGAAADTQYFGPGTRLTVL.

The chain has TRBV5-1 and TRBJ2-7, with 14 bases that match TRBD2. The CDR3 spans 16 residues. With V trimmed by 3 bases and J by 4 bases, 6 bases remained unmatched. Per germline, CDR1 SGHRS and CDR2 YFSETQ. The CDR3 nucleotides are TGCGCCAGCAGCTGGGGACTAGCGGGGGACAATTACGAGCAGTACTTC. Translated: CASSWGLAGDNYEQYF. The whole variable domain, filled in from reference TRBV5-1 and TRBJ2-7, reads KAGVTQTPRYLIKTRGQQVTLSCSPISGHRSVSWYQQTPGQGLQFLFEYFSETQRNKGNFPGRFSGRQFSNSRSEMNVSTLELGDSALYLCASSWGLAGDNYEQYFGPGTRLTVT.

The chain recombines TRBV7-3 with TRBJ2-1, with 11 nucleotides matching TRBD2. Germline-derived CDR1 and CDR2 are SGHTA and FQGTGA. The J segment lost 9 bases and the V segment lost 2 bases, leaving 6 bases of the junction unmatched. The length of the CDR3 is 15 residues. CDR3 coding DNA: TGTGCCAGCAGCTTATCGATAGCGGGGGGGCCTGAGCAGTTCTTC. This translates into CASSLSIAGGPEQFF.

V usage is TRBV20-1 and J usage is TRBJ2-3; 14 bases are a match to TRBD2. This CDR3 is 16 amino acids long. The V gene's germline CDR1 is DFQATT and CDR2 SNEGSKA (reference sequence). Losses at the gene ends were 6 bases for V and 1 base for J; bases not matched to a gene: 6. The CDR3 region is CSARLAGGPGTDTQYF. The CDR3 DNA is TGCAGTGCCAGACTAGCGGGAGGGCCGGGCACAGATACGCAGTATTTT.

This clonotype came up a few times. V gene TRBV18 combines with J gene TRBJ2-5; 11 bases match TRBD1. The CDR3 spans 15 residues. Germline CDR1 KGHSH, CDR2 LQKENI. V gave up 2 bases and J gave up 3 bases; unmatched junction bases: 2. The CDR3 is CASSPRTGGEETQYF. CDR3 nucleotides: TGTGCCAGCTCACCAAGGACAGGGGGCGAAGAGACCCAGTACTTC.

The chain links TRBV5-1 to TRBJ1-1; D not certain. The germline CDR1 and CDR2 sequences are SGHRS and YFSETQ. The CDR3 consists of 14 residues. V gave up 0 bases and J gave up 1 base, with 7 bases separating them. The CDR3 DNA is TGCGCCAGCAGCTTGGGGGCCCAGAACACTGAAGCTTTCTTT. It yields the protein CASSLGAQNTEAFF.

This clonotype was counted only a few times. The chain combines TRBV19 with TRBJ2-2; D possibly matches TRBD1 or TRBD2 (6 bases each). From germline, CDR1 is LNHDA and CDR2 SQIVND (reference sequence). CDR3 length: 15 amino acids. Trimming cost V 9 bases and J 5 bases, with 19 bases left between them. CDR3 sequence: CASNARGRGTGELFF. CDR3 sequence (DNA): TGTGCCAGCAACGCTCGGGGGCGGGGAACCGGGGAGCTGTTTTTT. Together with reference TRBV19 and TRBJ2-2, the CDR3 gives the full variable domain: DGGITQSPKYLFRKEGQNVTLSCEQNLNHDAMYWYRQDPGQGLRLIYYSQIVNDFQKGDIAEGYSVSREKKESFPLTVTSAQKNPTAFYLCASNARGRGTGELFFGEGSRLTVL.

In its sample, this clonotype was seen a few times. The chain joins TRBV18 to TRBJ1-1; a possible D gene is TRBD1 (5 bases). Per the germline V gene, CDR1 is KGHSH and CDR2 is LQKENI. V was clipped by 7 bases and J by 2 bases, with 14 bases between them. The CDR3 length is 14 residues. CDR3 DNA sequence: TGTGCCAGCTTGCCGCGGGGGGGTAACACTGAAGCTTTCTTT. It is translated as CASLPRGGNTEAFF. The whole variable domain, filled in from reference TRBV18 and TRBJ1-1, reads NAGVMQNPRHLVRRRGQEARLRCSPMKGHSHVYWYRQLPEEGLKFMVYLQKENIIDESGMPKERFSAEFPKEGPSILRIQQVVRGDSAAYFCASLPRGGNTEAFFGQGTRLTVV.

V is TRBV30 and J is TRBJ2-3, with 12 positions matching TRBD2. This CDR3 is 15 amino acids long. Germline CDR1 is GTSNPN and CDR2 is SVGIG (reference sequence). Unmatched junction bases numbered 3, after V lost 2 bases and J lost 3 bases. The CDR3 nucleotides read TGTGCCTGGAGTCCTGGACTAGCGGGAACAGATACGCAGTATTTT. Translated, it gives CAWSPGLAGTDTQYF.

The rearrangement joins TRBV6-5 to TRBJ1-1; D is undetermined. V was trimmed by 2 bases and J by 0 bases, leaving 4 bases between them. Per the germline V gene, CDR1 is MNHEY and CDR2 is SVGAGI. This CDR3 comprises 13 residues. The CDR3 here is CASSYQMNTEAFF. CDR3 nucleotides: TGTGCCAGCAGTTACCAGATGAACACTGAAGCTTTCTTT.

The chain uses TRBV5-1 and TRBJ1-5; 8 nucleotides line up with TRBD1. The CDR3 extends over 15 amino acids. Germline V CDR1 and CDR2: SGHRS, YFSETQ. The junction had 3 bases not matched to a gene; V was cut back by 4 bases and J by 0 bases. The CDR3 nucleotides are TGCGCCAGCAGCCCCGGACAGGGTAGCAATCAGCCCCAGCATTTT. It encodes CASSPGQGSNQPQHF.

This sequence joins TRBV5-1 and TRBJ2-3; 10 bases are a match to TRBD2. Germline V gene sequence: CDR1 SGHRS, CDR2 YFSETQ. The CDR3 length is 18 residues. With 4 bases clipped from V and 2 bases from J, the junction kept 13 bases outside the gene matches. Here the CDR3 DNA reads TGCGCCAGCAGCCCCGGGACTAGCGTCAAGTACCCCACAGATACGCAGTATTTT. Translating gives CASSPGTSVKYPTDTQYF.

This clonotype was seen repeatedly, ten times or more. The V gene is TRBV29-1, the J gene TRBJ2-1; 9 bases are a match to TRBD1. From germline, CDR1 is SQVTM and CDR2 ANQGSEA. The trim removed 2 bases at V and 1 base at J, leaving 6 bases unmatched. The CDR3 has 16 residues. Written as DNA, the CDR3 is TGCAGCGTTGAACCCCGGACAGGGGTTTCCTACAATGAGCAGTTCTTC. Translating gives CSVEPRTGVSYNEQFF.

This chain links TRBV9 with TRBJ2-7; TRBD1 aligns across 7 bases. The V segment lost 5 bases and the J segment 5 bases; nucleotides outside the gene matches: 13. CDR3 size: 15 residues. The germline CDR1 and CDR2 sequences are SGDLS and YYNGEE. This CDR3 is CASSIQPGQFDEQYF. CDR3 in DNA: TGTGCCAGCAGTATACAACCGGGACAGTTTGACGAGCAGTACTTC.

This chain links TRBV19 with TRBJ2-6; D might be TRBD1 (6 bases). Trimming shortened V by 6 bases and J by 3 bases, and 18 bases separated the two germline ends. Germline V lookup: CDR1 LNHDA, CDR2 SQIVND (reference sequence). This CDR3 comprises 17 residues. CDR3 amino acids: CASSPEAGTYGANVLTF. For the CDR3, the DNA is TGTGCCAGTAGCCCAGAGGCCGGGACATATGGGGCCAACGTCCTGACTTTC.

This clonotype occurred once. The chain is built from TRBV5-1 and TRBJ2-7; D not certain. This CDR3 spans 13 amino acids. The V gene lost 1 base and the J gene lost 2 bases, with 7 bases spanning the gap. CDR1 and CDR2 (germline): SGHRS, YFSETQ. The CDR3 DNA reads as TGCGCCAGCAGCTTGTCGGTCCCCTACGAGCAGTACTTC. It yields the protein CASSLSVPYEQYF.

The table lists this clonotype with a few counts. The chain recombines TRBV29-1 with TRBJ1-1, with D uncertain. The CDR3 length is 10 residues. V was pared by 6 bases and J by 8 bases, with 10 bases between. Germline V gene data show CDR1 as SQVTM and CDR2 as ANQGSEA. The CDR3 nucleotides are TGCAGCGTCACGCGGGGAGAAGCTTTCTTT. It yields the protein CSVTRGEAFF. The complete variable domain, with remaining parts taken from reference TRBV29-1 and TRBJ1-1, reads SAVISQKPSRDICQRGTSLTIQCQVDSQVTMMFWYRQQPGQSLTLIATANQGSEATYESGFVIDKFPISRPNLTFSTLTVSNMSPEDSSIYLCSVTRGEAFFGQGTRLTVV.

The chain carries TRBV5-1 and TRBJ1-1, with D possibly matching TRBD1 (5 bases). V dropped 4 bases and J dropped 5 bases, with 18 bases sitting between them. This CDR3 comprises 15 residues. The germline V gene has CDR1 SGHRS and CDR2 YFSETQ. CDR3 in amino acids: CASSPYRIGATEAFF. The DNA for the CDR3 is TGCGCCAGCAGCCCCTACAGGATTGGGGCAACTGAAGCTTTCTTT.

In its sample, this clonotype was seen a few times. The chain has TRBV6-1 and TRBJ1-5, with D unresolved. V lost 0 bases, J lost 5 bases, and 14 bases lay in between. Germline values: CDR1 MNHNS, CDR2 SASEGT. There are 16 residues in the CDR3. The DNA of the CDR3 is TGTGCCAGCAGTGAAGCCAGACGCGCCGGCGATCAGCCCCAGCATTTT. This codes for CASSEARRAGDQPQHF.

The V and J genes are TRBV5-1 and TRBJ2-5, with D hard to call. The length of the CDR3 is 12 residues. Germline values: CDR1 SGHRS, CDR2 YFSETQ. Between the trimmed V and J ends, which lost 4 bases and 2 bases, there was a span of 6 bases. DNA for the CDR3: TGCGCCAGCAGCCCGGATCAAGAGACCCAGTACTTC. Protein: CASSPDQETQYF.

This clonotype was seen ten or more times. The chain uses TRBV12-3 or TRBV12-4 and TRBJ1-5; D is uncertain. V lost 3 bases and J lost 2, with 5 bases in between. The CDR3 runs 13 residues. DNA of the CDR3: TGTGCCAGCAGTTTGGTAGGCAATCAGCCCCAGCATTTT. Its protein product is CASSLVGNQPQHF.

This clonotype was seen a handful of times. The chain employs TRBV20-1 and TRBJ2-1; 9 nucleotides line up with TRBD2. After removal of 3 bases from V and 4 bases from J, the junction contained 7 bases not matched to a gene. Germline V CDR1 and CDR2: DFQATT, SNEGSKA (reference sequence). This CDR3 spans 15 amino acids. CDR3 sequence (DNA): TGCAGTGCTAGGATAGCGGGGGCCGCTTACAATGAGCAGTTCTTC. Its translation is CSARIAGAAYNEQFF.

CDR3 loop: CASSLETETQYF. CDR3 coding DNA: TGTGCCAGCAGCTTAGAAACGGAGACCCAGTACTTC. This chain uses TRBV7-9 with TRBJ2-5; no firm D call. The CDR3 spans 12 residues. Looked up from germline, CDR1 is SEHNR and CDR2 is FQNEAQ (reference sequence). The V and J ends lost 1 base and 5 bases respectively, with 5 bases between them. The full variable domain, in which reference TRBV7-9 and TRBJ2-5 provide the parts outside the CDR3, is DTGVSQNPRHKITKRGQNVTFRCDPISEHNRLYWYRQTLGQGPEFLTYFQNEAQLEKSRLLSDRFSAERPKGSFSTLEIQRTEQGDSAMYLCASSLETETQYFGPGTRLLVL.